Below are 3 T cell receptor beta chains sequenced from a single sample in a study of T-cell reconstitution after alpha-beta-depleted transplantation in children. For TCRbeta, the library was prepared with unique molecular identifiers. TCRdb redid the calling of the PCR reads with MiXCR, one entry per CDR3 protein. The sample has about 110,000 distinct CDR3 sequences; approximately 6.9% are singletons. Sequenced here: PBMCs, mostly from graft donor cells, sampled 360 days after TCRalphabeta/CD19-depleted stem cell transplant. The receptors derive from a male patient aged 2-10 years who had a stem cell transplant for acute lymphoblastic leukemia, so the T cells may come from the graft donor.

This clonotype came up many times. The chain links TRBV29-1 to TRBJ1-1; D is possibly TRBD1 (5 bases). The length of the CDR3 is 14 residues. The germline CDR1 and CDR2 sequences are SQVTM and ANQGSEA. Trimming took 3 bases from V and 5 from J, leaving 16 bases between them. The CDR3 region has the DNA TGCAGCGTTGAGGTGTGGGGGAGTGGGACTGAAGCTTTCTTT. Amino acids: CSVEVWGSGTEAFF.

This clonotype was observed a handful of times. This chain joins TRBV11-2 and TRBJ2-5; D perhaps matches TRBD1 (6 bases). CDR1 is SGHAT, CDR2 FQNNGV, per germline. This CDR3 is built from 14 residues. Deletions cut 3 bases from V and 5 bases from J, with 13 bases between. DNA for the CDR3: TGTGCCAGCAGCTTCCTGGACAGTTGGGAGACCCAGTACTTC. It codes for CASSFLDSWETQYF.

This clonotype was seen only a few times. The CDR3 DNA is TGTGCCAGCCTGTGGGGGCGGAAGATCACAGATACGCAGTATTTT. Protein product: CASLWGRKITDTQYF. The chain links TRBV7-2 to TRBJ2-3; maybe TRBD1 (6 bases). Trimming took off 8 bases at V and 2 bases at J, with 17 bases between the two ends. The CDR3 has 15 residues. Per the germline V gene, CDR1 is SGHTA and CDR2 is FQGNSA.